The clone carrying this TCR beta chain was counted ten times or more. Diagnosis was based on clinical symptoms, serum thyroxine, TRAb, thyroid ultrasound and orbital computed tomography. The data were taken from a study of Graves' ophthalmopathy and Graves' hyperthyroidism. The V gene's germline CDR1 is DFQATT and CDR2 SNEGSKA (reference sequence). V shed 4 bases and J shed 0 bases, with 10 bases lying between them. The CDR3 sequence is 13 residues long. RNA transcripts provided the template for amplifying TCR beta CDR3 regions. The first round was an RT-PCR with HTBI primers, and the second round was a multiplex PCR. From the multiplex PCR reads, TCRdb called clonotypes with MiXCR, one entry per CDR3 protein. The data show 400,000 to 500,000 distinct CDR3 sequences, under 25% seen once.

This sequence was found in a woman aged 18-35 years with stable Graves' hyperthyroidism. The specimen was peripheral blood. V and J are TRBV20-1 and TRBJ2-7, with D tentatively TRBD2 (6 bases). The CDR3 loop is CSATDGSSYEQYF. CDR3 bases: TGCAGTGCTACGGACGGGAGCTCCTACGAGCAGTACTTC.